Below, one T cell receptor beta chain is given with its context. What it binds is unknown. Using its own MiXCR run on the PCR reads, TCRdb lists one record per CDR3 protein. The sample lists 300,000 to 400,000 distinct CDR3 sequences, 20% to 25% occurring once. The sample comes from a study of molecular identifiers for immune sequencing clone quantification. Broader study findings: Sizes of highly expanded clones could be underestimated through identical TCRs sharing a barcode. Naive cells had under 1% of molecules in clones above 20 RNA copies, effectors over 98%.

The material sequenced was naive CD8+ T cells from blood, with Jurkat cell RNA spiked in. Subset reported: FACS-sorted CD8+CD4-CCR7+CD45RA+ naive T cells. This TCR came from a human donor in good health. Some libraries in this study had Jurkat cell RNA spiked in.

The CDR3 DNA sequence: TGCGCCAGCAGCTTCCCGGAAGGGGGGGCAGATACGCAGTATTTT. The encoded protein is CASSFPEGGADTQYF. The chain is built from TRBV5-1 and TRBJ2-3; TRBD2 might be the D (7 bases). The CDR3 spans 15 residues. Trimming removed 2 bases at V and 4 bases at J, with 14 bases between. CDR1 and CDR2 (germline): SGHRS, YFSETQ.